A selection of T cell receptor beta chains follows, all from one sample in a study of blood T cell repertoires in COVID-19. Profiling relied on immunoSEQ multiplex PCR, and the TCRdb table lists in-frame clones only, not all of them. The sample holds a few hundred thousand clones, 88% seen once. Material for sequencing was peripheral blood. The origin of the receptors is a woman in her twenties or thirties with COVID-19, enrolled during active disease. Each CDR3 is given with its conserved first and last residue. The order of the fields is J gene, V gene, clone size, D gene, CDR3 protein, CDR3 DNA. D genes are given only for firm matches. Clone sizes are given selectively: once, few, many, or a class where the clone is expanded.

J gene: TRBJ2-2; V gene: TRBV9; clone size: -; D gene: TRBD2; CDR3 protein: CASSLIAGGPGTGELFF; CDR3 DNA: TGTGCCAGCAGCCTAATAGCGGGAGGGCCTGGCACCGGGGAGCTGTTTTTT
J gene: TRBJ2-1; V gene: TRBV6-5; clone size: -; D gene: TRBD2; CDR3 protein: CASSGGVSYNEQFF; CDR3 DNA: TGTGCCAGCTCCGGGGGGGTATCCTACAATGAGCAGTTCTTC
J gene: TRBJ2-1; V gene: TRBV27; clone size: -; D gene: TRBD2; CDR3 protein: CASSLLAGPSYNEQFF; CDR3 DNA: TGTGCCAGCAGTTTATTAGCGGGCCCCTCCTACAATGAGCAGTTCTTC
J gene: TRBJ2-2; V gene: TRBV19; clone size: -; D gene: -; CDR3 protein: CASSFLPGRNTGELFF; CDR3 DNA: TGTGCCAGTAGTTTCCTCCCTGGCAGAAACACCGGGGAGCTGTTTTTT
J gene: TRBJ2-5; V gene: TRBV2; clone size: -; D gene: TRBD1; CDR3 protein: CASSEAQGGETKVNF; CDR3 DNA: TGTGCCAGCAGTGAAGCGCAAGGGGGCGAGACCAAGGTGAACTTC
J gene: TRBJ2-7; V gene: TRBV7-9; clone size: -; D gene: TRBD2; CDR3 protein: CASTLGTRIYEQYF; CDR3 DNA: TGTGCCAGCACCTTAGGGACTAGAATCTACGAGCAGTACTTC
J gene: TRBJ2-7; V gene: TRBV30; clone size: -; D gene: TRBD1; CDR3 protein: CAWSPWTGPYEQYF; CDR3 DNA: TGTGCCTGGAGCCCATGGACAGGGCCCTACGAGCAGTACTTC
J gene: TRBJ2-1; V gene: TRBV27; clone size: -; D gene: TRBD2; CDR3 protein: CASSSPLAENNEQFF; CDR3 DNA: TGTGCCAGCAGTTCCCCTCTAGCGGAGAACAATGAGCAGTTCTTC
J gene: TRBJ2-7; V gene: TRBV11-2; clone size: -; D gene: -; CDR3 protein: CASSLGPGTYEQYF; CDR3 DNA: TGTGCCAGCAGCTTGGGGCCCGGAACCTACGAGCAGTACTTC
J gene: TRBJ2-7; V gene: TRBV6-5; clone size: -; D gene: -; CDR3 protein: CASSYGGSSSYEQYF; CDR3 DNA: TGTGCCAGCAGTTACGGAGGGAGTTCGTCCTACGAGCAGTACTTC
J gene: TRBJ1-1; V gene: TRBV6-5; clone size: -; D gene: -; CDR3 protein: CASGRGMNTEAFF; CDR3 DNA: TGTGCCAGCGGCAGGGGTATGAACACTGAAGCTTTCTTT
J gene: TRBJ1-1; V gene: TRBV2; clone size: -; D gene: -; CDR3 protein: CAGGAGTEAFF; CDR3 DNA: TGTGCCGGAGGGGCTGGGACTGAAGCTTTCTTT
J gene: TRBJ1-3; V gene: TRBV7-4; clone size: once; D gene: TRBD1; CDR3 protein: CASSPLRGNTIYF; CDR3 DNA: TGTGCCAGCAGCCCACTCAGGGGGAACACCATATATTTT
J gene: TRBJ2-7; V gene: TRBV24-1; clone size: -; D gene: -; CDR3 protein: CATSHAPRYEQYF; CDR3 DNA: TGTGCCACCAGTCACGCACCGAGATACGAGCAGTACTTC
J gene: TRBJ1-5; V gene: TRBV30; clone size: -; D gene: TRBD1; CDR3 protein: CAWRAAGGIGSNQPQHF; CDR3 DNA: TGTGCCTGGAGAGCAGCAGGGGGCATAGGAAGCAATCAGCCCCAGCATTTT
J gene: TRBJ2-1; V gene: TRBV5-4; clone size: once; D gene: -; CDR3 protein: CASSLVRRAGKNEQFF; CDR3 DNA: TGTGCCAGCAGCTTGGTGAGGCGGGCGGGGAAGAATGAGCAGTTCTTC
J gene: TRBJ2-3; V gene: TRBV30; clone size: -; D gene: -; CDR3 protein: CAWSVRTAQYF; CDR3 DNA: TGTGCCTGGAGTGTAAGAACGGCGCAGTATTTT
J gene: TRBJ2-1; V gene: TRBV4-1; clone size: -; D gene: TRBD2; CDR3 protein: CASSQDPQTSGLLDEQFF; CDR3 DNA: TGCGCCAGCAGCCAAGATCCCCAGACTAGCGGCCTCTTGGATGAGCAGTTCTTC
J gene: TRBJ1-5; V gene: TRBV2; clone size: -; D gene: -; CDR3 protein: CASRPAGLGNQPQHF; CDR3 DNA: TGTGCCAGCAGGCCAGCAGGATTGGGCAATCAGCCCCAGCATTTT
J gene: TRBJ2-2; V gene: TRBV6-2/TRBV6-3; clone size: -; D gene: -; CDR3 protein: CASSYGSANTGELFF; CDR3 DNA: TGTGCCAGCAGTTACGGTAGTGCGAACACCGGGGAGCTGTTTTTT
J gene: TRBJ2-7; V gene: TRBV5-8; clone size: -; D gene: TRBD1; CDR3 protein: CASSRAGTGGYEQYF; CDR3 DNA: TGTGCCAGCAGCAGAGCCGGGACAGGGGGCTACGAGCAGTACTTC
J gene: TRBJ1-6; V gene: TRBV21-1; clone size: -; D gene: -; CDR3 protein: CASSNRLSSYNSPLHF; CDR3 DNA: TGTGCCAGCAGCAACCGACTGAGCTCCTATAATTCACCCCTCCACTTT
J gene: TRBJ1-2; V gene: TRBV9; clone size: -; D gene: -; CDR3 protein: CASSVRVNAGSYGYTF; CDR3 DNA: TGTGCCAGCAGCGTTAGAGTAAACGCGGGAAGCTATGGCTACACCTTC
J gene: TRBJ1-4; V gene: TRBV7-9; clone size: -; D gene: -; CDR3 protein: CASSSPGEVEKLFF; CDR3 DNA: TGTGCCAGCAGCTCCCCCGGGGAGGTTGAAAAACTGTTTTTT
J gene: TRBJ2-7; V gene: TRBV5-4; clone size: -; D gene: TRBD1; CDR3 protein: CASSPYRDRGNEQYF; CDR3 DNA: TGTGCCAGCAGCCCCTACCGGGACAGGGGCAACGAGCAGTACTTC
J gene: TRBJ2-2; V gene: TRBV7-2; clone size: -; D gene: TRBD1; CDR3 protein: CASRTRRQGAGELFF; CDR3 DNA: TGTGCCAGCAGGACTCGGCGACAGGGGGCCGGGGAGCTGTTTTTT
J gene: TRBJ2-7; V gene: TRBV5-1; clone size: -; D gene: TRBD2; CDR3 protein: CASSLVTSGRREQYF; CDR3 DNA: TGCGCCAGCAGCTTGGTGACTAGCGGGCGGAGGGAGCAGTACTTC
J gene: TRBJ2-7; V gene: TRBV29-1; clone size: -; D gene: -; CDR3 protein: CSVFIRASYEQYF; CDR3 DNA: TGCAGCGTTTTTATCAGGGCTTCCTACGAGCAGTACTTC
J gene: TRBJ1-5; V gene: TRBV3-1/TRBV3-2; clone size: few; D gene: -; CDR3 protein: CASSLGHYSNQPQHF; CDR3 DNA: TGTGCCAGCAGCCTCGGACACTATAGCAATCAGCCCCAGCATTTT
J gene: TRBJ2-7; V gene: TRBV6-2/TRBV6-3; clone size: -; D gene: TRBD2; CDR3 protein: CASSYGRGEQYF; CDR3 DNA: TGTGCCAGCAGTTACGGGAGGGGCGAGCAGTACTTC
J gene: TRBJ1-1; V gene: TRBV5-5; clone size: few; D gene: -; CDR3 protein: CASSLIENTEAFF; CDR3 DNA: TGTGCCAGCAGCTTGATAGAGAACACTGAAGCTTTCTTT
J gene: TRBJ2-2; V gene: TRBV19; clone size: -; D gene: -; CDR3 protein: CASSIGVGELFF; CDR3 DNA: TGTGCCAGTAGTATAGGAGTCGGGGAGCTGTTTTTT
J gene: TRBJ2-2; V gene: TRBV9; clone size: -; D gene: -; CDR3 protein: CASSVVHPGELFF; CDR3 DNA: TGTGCCAGCAGCGTAGTCCATCCCGGGGAGCTGTTTTTT
J gene: TRBJ2-5; V gene: TRBV5-4; clone size: -; D gene: TRBD1; CDR3 protein: CASSPAPTGLQETQYF; CDR3 DNA: TGTGCCAGCAGCCCCGCTCCGACAGGGCTCCAAGAGACCCAGTACTTC
J gene: TRBJ2-2; V gene: TRBV20-1; clone size: -; D gene: TRBD2; CDR3 protein: CSASHNSGRGRELFF; CDR3 DNA: TGCAGTGCTAGTCATAATAGCGGGAGGGGGAGGGAGCTGTTTTTT
J gene: TRBJ1-4; V gene: TRBV19; clone size: -; D gene: TRBD1; CDR3 protein: CASSLSGGAGEKLFF; CDR3 DNA: TGTGCCAGTAGTCTCTCAGGGGGCGCAGGTGAAAAACTGTTTTTT
J gene: TRBJ1-4; V gene: TRBV18; clone size: -; D gene: TRBD1; CDR3 protein: CASSQGTGSTNEKLFF; CDR3 DNA: TGTGCCAGCTCACAAGGGACAGGGTCAACTAATGAAAAACTGTTTTTT
J gene: TRBJ1-4; V gene: TRBV7-9; clone size: -; D gene: TRBD1; CDR3 protein: CASSPQGSANEKLFF; CDR3 DNA: TGTGCCAGCAGCCCACAGGGGTCGGCTAATGAAAAACTGTTTTTT
J gene: TRBJ1-3; V gene: TRBV3-1/TRBV3-2; clone size: -; D gene: -; CDR3 protein: CASSLTGTPGNTIYF; CDR3 DNA: TGTGCCAGCAGCCTAACGGGGACACCCGGAAACACCATATATTTT
J gene: TRBJ1-3; V gene: TRBV7-2; clone size: -; D gene: TRBD1; CDR3 protein: CASSTGGSGNTIYF; CDR3 DNA: TGTGCCAGCAGCACAGGGGGCTCTGGAAACACCATATATTTT
J gene: TRBJ1-1; V gene: TRBV30; clone size: -; D gene: -; CDR3 protein: CAWSAMRNTEAFF; CDR3 DNA: TGTGCCTGGAGTGCGATGCGGAACACTGAAGCTTTCTTT
J gene: TRBJ1-3; V gene: TRBV10-3; clone size: -; D gene: TRBD1; CDR3 protein: CAIRGQGRGNTIYF; CDR3 DNA: TGTGCCATCAGGGGACAGGGTCGTGGAAACACCATATATTTT
J gene: TRBJ1-4; V gene: TRBV4-2; clone size: -; D gene: -; CDR3 protein: CASTHSIGEVDEKLFF; CDR3 DNA: TGTGCCAGCACCCACTCGATCGGAGAGGTGGATGAAAAACTGTTTTTT
J gene: TRBJ1-2; V gene: TRBV24-1; clone size: -; D gene: TRBD1; CDR3 protein: CATSDLTGAGYTF; CDR3 DNA: TGTGCCACCAGTGATCTGACAGGGGCCGGCTACACCTTC
J gene: TRBJ2-7; V gene: TRBV2; clone size: -; D gene: -; CDR3 protein: CASMGLRAGYEQYF; CDR3 DNA: TGTGCCAGCATGGGACTTCGTGCGGGCTACGAGCAGTACTTC
J gene: TRBJ1-3; V gene: TRBV6-5; clone size: few; D gene: -; CDR3 protein: CASSYPGAKGNTIYF; CDR3 DNA: TGTGCCAGCAGTTATCCAGGGGCAAAGGGAAACACCATATATTTT
J gene: TRBJ1-4; V gene: TRBV28; clone size: -; D gene: TRBD1; CDR3 protein: CASSLGTGATNEKLFF; CDR3 DNA: TGTGCCAGCAGTTTAGGGACAGGAGCAACTAATGAAAAACTGTTTTTT
J gene: TRBJ2-3; V gene: TRBV4-2; clone size: -; D gene: TRBD2; CDR3 protein: CASSQVPGTRDGDTQYF; CDR3 DNA: TGTGCCAGCAGCCAAGTACCCGGGACTAGGGACGGTGATACGCAGTATTTT
J gene: TRBJ2-3; V gene: TRBV7-9; clone size: once; D gene: -; CDR3 protein: CASSDPLGQGTDTQYF; CDR3 DNA: TGTGCCAGCAGCGACCCCTTGGGCCAGGGGACAGATACGCAGTATTTT
J gene: TRBJ2-3; V gene: TRBV4-1; clone size: -; D gene: -; CDR3 protein: CASSYRDTLTDTQYF; CDR3 DNA: TGCGCCAGCAGCTACCGGGACACCCTCACAGATACGCAGTATTTT
J gene: TRBJ2-5; V gene: TRBV3-1/TRBV3-2; clone size: -; D gene: -; CDR3 protein: CASSRGGGPKGTQYF; CDR3 DNA: TGTGCCAGCAGCCGGGGAGGTGGGCCAAAGGGAACCCAGTACTTC
J gene: TRBJ2-1; V gene: TRBV5-1; clone size: -; D gene: TRBD2; CDR3 protein: CASSLFAGGGYNEQFF; CDR3 DNA: TGCGCCAGCAGCTTGTTTGCGGGAGGGGGGTACAATGAGCAGTTCTTC
J gene: TRBJ1-5; V gene: TRBV19; clone size: -; D gene: -; CDR3 protein: CASTLWANQPQHF; CDR3 DNA: TGTGCCAGTACCCTTTGGGCAAATCAGCCCCAGCATTTT